This T cell receptor (beta chain) was profiled in a study of beta chain features in type 1 diabetes (dated 2018 in TCRdb). For the wider study: Patients and healthy donors did not differ in mean age, gender distribution, total cell number or subset yield. Across all samples, approximately 98,000,000 sorted cells were examined, and cell number per subset correlated strongly with RNA yield. In the study, recently diagnosed type 1 diabetes patients and matched healthy donors were compared on the TCRB repertoires of their sorted circulating CD4+ T cell subsets. Regulatory and stem cell-like memory subsets were obtained from only 8 patients and roughly 8 healthy donors, while naive and central memory subsets were obtained from all 30 or so donors. Broader findings and caveats from the paper: Shorter templates might be favored by PCR, yet because patient and control samples were amplified and corrected together, any such skew would affect both groups equally. Patients with type 1 diabetes made fewer insertions and deleted more nucleotides at VDJ recombination sites, implying thymic rearrangement abnormalities. HLA sub-analyses involved small numbers of individuals, so any influence of HLA type on TCRB rearrangement remained unresolved. Sequencing cDNA rather than genomic DNA could over-represent highly expressing activated cells, although activation and CD3 levels did not differ between groups. In all four CD4+ subsets, TCRB CDR3 length was moderately but significantly shorter in type 1 diabetes patients. Naive, central memory and regulatory TCRB repertoires appeared to be more alike among patients than among healthy donors.

In regard to this clone: What antigen it recognizes has not been identified. No base quality information exists; no much larger clone differs at one position.

The entire amount of isolated RNA was reverse transcribed using the High Capacity cDNA Reverse Transcription Kit, so the sequenced TCRB transcripts were expressed ones. Deep immunoSEQ sequencing was performed on naive, central memory and regulatory T cell samples, with an average of about 3.6 million total reads per sample. Sorted cells were lysed in RLT buffer, and RNA was extracted using DNase-treated RNeasy Micro or Mini kits according to cell number. Each cell subset was processed on its own to prevent cross-contamination, while patient and healthy donor samples were processed together. TCRB sequences were amplified from cDNA with the immunoSEQ multiplex PCR, producing 87-bp fragments spanning the CDR3 region. The amplicons were sequenced using the Illumina HiSeq platform. On the study's bioinformatics: PCR bias was corrected computationally using synthetic template baselines, and reads within Hamming distance 2 were collapsed, with unmergeable singletons discarded. Reads were aligned against IMGT so that V, D and J genes, CDR3 length and insertions or deletions at six rearrangement sites could be assigned. Within each subset, clonotype counts were normalized to sorted cell number, after which true diversity and Gini coefficients were computed with the tcR R package. The overlap coefficient, calculated on TCRB nucleotide sequences, was used to quantify repertoire sharing. As a proxy for the pre-selection repertoire, out-of-frame TCRB sequences from naive cells were analyzed. TCRdb re-hosts the immuneACCESS table, in-frame sequences only. Its copies lack some clones; in the studies checked, an unresolved V gene accounts for under half of them, and the cause for the rest is not known. V, J and clone size derive from that table, while D and trimming were established from the DNA sequence. This sample comprises under 900,000 clones, around a sixth of them detected only once. Around 0.02% of the sample is taken by the ten largest.

Each donor gave one peripheral blood draw, averaging approximately 110 mL, which was collected into heparinised tubes. Naive, central memory, regulatory and stem cell-like memory CD4+ T cells were sorted on a BD FACSAria II using a panel including CD45RO, CCR7, CD25, CD127, CD95 and CD27. A purity above 95% was achieved for all sorted populations. PBMCs were separated immediately by Lymphoprep density gradient centrifugation and were stained directly, without being cultured. Samples were stained and sorted in pairs, with one healthy donor and one patient per experiment, so that batch effects were minimized. Inclusive of the bounding cysteine and phenylalanine, the CDR3 is 17 residues long. Only CDR3 DNA is held: 51 bases, read in frame from base 1. V is clipped by 4 bases and J by 0 bases, and the sequence between their germline boundaries is 14 bases long. Based on the germline V gene (reference sequence), the CDR1 and CDR2 sequences are SGHNT and YYREEE.

The sequence was obtained from a woman between 18 and 29 years old in good health. Recombination joined TRBV5-4 with TRBJ2-6, with no D gene named confidently. The specimen was naive CD4+ T cells from blood. The cell subset or site label on this specimen signifies: true naive CD4+ T cells. The CDR3 in this case is CASSAAAAVSGANVLTF. The DNA sequence reads TGTGCCAGCAGCGCGGCAGCCGCCGTCTCTGGGGCCAACGTCCTGACTTTC. With all but the CDR3 taken from the reference TRBV5-4 and TRBJ2-6 genes, the full variable domain is: ETGVTQSPTHLIKTRGQQVTLRCSSQSGHNTVSWYQQALGQGPQFIFQYYREEENGRGNFPPRFSGLQFPNYSSELNVNALELDDSALYLCASSAAAAVSGANVLTFGAGSRLTVL.